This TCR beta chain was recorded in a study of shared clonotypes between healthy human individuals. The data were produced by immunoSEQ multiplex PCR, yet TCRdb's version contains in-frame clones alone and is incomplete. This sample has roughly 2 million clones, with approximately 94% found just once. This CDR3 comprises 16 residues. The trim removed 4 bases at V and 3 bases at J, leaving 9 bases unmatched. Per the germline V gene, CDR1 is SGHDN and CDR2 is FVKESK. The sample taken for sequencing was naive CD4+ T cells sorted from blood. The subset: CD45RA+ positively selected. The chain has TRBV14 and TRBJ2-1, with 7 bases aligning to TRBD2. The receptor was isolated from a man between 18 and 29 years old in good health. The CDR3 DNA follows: TGTGCCAGCAGCCCGACGTGGCTAGCGGTCTACAATGAGCAGTTCTTC. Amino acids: CASSPTWLAVYNEQFF.